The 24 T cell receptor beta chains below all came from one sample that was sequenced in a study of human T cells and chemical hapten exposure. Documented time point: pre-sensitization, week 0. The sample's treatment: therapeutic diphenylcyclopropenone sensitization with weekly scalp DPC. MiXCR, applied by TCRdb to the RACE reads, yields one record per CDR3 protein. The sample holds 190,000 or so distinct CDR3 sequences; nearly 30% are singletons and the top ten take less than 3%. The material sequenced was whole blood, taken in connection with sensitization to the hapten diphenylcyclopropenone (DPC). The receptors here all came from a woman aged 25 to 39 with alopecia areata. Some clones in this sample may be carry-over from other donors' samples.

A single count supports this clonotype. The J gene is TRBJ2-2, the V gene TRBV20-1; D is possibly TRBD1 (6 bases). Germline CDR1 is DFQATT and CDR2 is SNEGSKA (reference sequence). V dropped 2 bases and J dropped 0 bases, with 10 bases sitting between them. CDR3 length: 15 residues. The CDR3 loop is CSARRDTTNTGELFF. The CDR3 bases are TGCAGTGCTAGACGGGACACTACGAACACCGGGGAGCTGTTTTTT.

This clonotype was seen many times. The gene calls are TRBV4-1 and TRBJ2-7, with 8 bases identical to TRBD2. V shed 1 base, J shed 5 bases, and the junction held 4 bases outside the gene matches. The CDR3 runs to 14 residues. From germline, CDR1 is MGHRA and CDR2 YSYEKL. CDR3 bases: TGCGCCAGCAGCCAAGCTAGCGGGCGGGACGAGCAGTACTTC. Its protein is CASSQASGRDEQYF.

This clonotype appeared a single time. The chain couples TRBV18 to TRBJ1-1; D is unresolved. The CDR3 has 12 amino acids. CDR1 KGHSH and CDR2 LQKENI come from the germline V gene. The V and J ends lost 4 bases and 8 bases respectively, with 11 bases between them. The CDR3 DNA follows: TGTGCCAGCTCACGGTTGGGTGCGGAAGCTTTCTTT. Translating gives CASSRLGAEAFF.

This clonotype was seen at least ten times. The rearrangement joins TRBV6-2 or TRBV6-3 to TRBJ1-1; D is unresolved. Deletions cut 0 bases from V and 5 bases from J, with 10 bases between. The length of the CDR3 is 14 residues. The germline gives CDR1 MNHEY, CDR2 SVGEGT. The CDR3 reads CASSYSAPPTEAFF. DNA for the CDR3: TGTGCCAGCAGTTACTCGGCCCCTCCGACTGAAGCTTTCTTT.

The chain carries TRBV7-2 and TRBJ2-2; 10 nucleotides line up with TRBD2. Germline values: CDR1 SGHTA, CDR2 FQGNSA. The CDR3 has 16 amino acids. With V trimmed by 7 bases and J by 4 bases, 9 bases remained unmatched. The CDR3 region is CASKWKRGGSTGELFF. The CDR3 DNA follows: TGTGCCAGCAAGTGGAAGCGGGGGGGCAGCACCGGGGAGCTGTTTTTT.

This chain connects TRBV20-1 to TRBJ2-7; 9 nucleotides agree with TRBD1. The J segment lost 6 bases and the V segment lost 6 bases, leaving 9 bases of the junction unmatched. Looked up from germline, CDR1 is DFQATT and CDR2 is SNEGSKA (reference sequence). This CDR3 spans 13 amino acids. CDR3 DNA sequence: TGCAGTGCGGACCGGGACAGGGACGTCGAGCAGTACTTC. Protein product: CSADRDRDVEQYF.

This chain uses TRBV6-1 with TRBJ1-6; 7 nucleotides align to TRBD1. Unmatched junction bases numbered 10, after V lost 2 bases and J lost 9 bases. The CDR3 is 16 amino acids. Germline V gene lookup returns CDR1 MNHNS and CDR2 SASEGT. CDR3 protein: CASSERAGGSGSPLHF. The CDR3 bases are TGTGCCAGCAGTGAACGGGCAGGGGGTAGTGGTTCACCCCTCCACTTT.

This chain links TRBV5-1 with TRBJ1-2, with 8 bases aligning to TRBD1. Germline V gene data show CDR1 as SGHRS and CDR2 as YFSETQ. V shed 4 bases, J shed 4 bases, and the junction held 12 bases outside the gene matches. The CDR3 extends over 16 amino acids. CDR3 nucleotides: TGCGCCAGCAGCAACGGGGTACGGACAGGGAGCTATGGCTACACCTTC. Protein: CASSNGVRTGSYGYTF.

CDR3 amino acids: CASSQDLGDPLYTF. The CDR3 coding sequence is TGCGCCAGCAGCCAAGATTTGGGGGATCCCCTCTACACCTTC. The chain carries TRBV4-3 and TRBJ1-2, with a possible D match to TRBD1 (5 bases). Between the trimmed V and J ends, which lost 0 bases and 10 bases, there was a span of 15 bases. Germline-derived CDR1 and CDR2 are LGHNA and YSLEER. This CDR3 comprises 14 residues.

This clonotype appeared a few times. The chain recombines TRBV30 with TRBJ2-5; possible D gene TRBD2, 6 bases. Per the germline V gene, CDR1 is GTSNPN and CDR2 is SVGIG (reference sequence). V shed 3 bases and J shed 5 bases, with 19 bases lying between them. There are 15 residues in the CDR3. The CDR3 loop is CAWRTQGGWSETQYF. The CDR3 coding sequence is TGTGCCTGGAGAACCCAAGGAGGGTGGTCCGAGACCCAGTACTTC.

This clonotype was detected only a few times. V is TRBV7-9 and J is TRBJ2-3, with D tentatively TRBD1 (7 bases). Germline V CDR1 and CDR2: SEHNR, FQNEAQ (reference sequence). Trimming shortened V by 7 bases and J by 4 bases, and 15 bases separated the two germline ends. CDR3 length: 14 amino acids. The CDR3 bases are TGTGCCAGCACGCGGGGACAGACCTCAGATACGCAGTATTTT. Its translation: CASTRGQTSDTQYF.

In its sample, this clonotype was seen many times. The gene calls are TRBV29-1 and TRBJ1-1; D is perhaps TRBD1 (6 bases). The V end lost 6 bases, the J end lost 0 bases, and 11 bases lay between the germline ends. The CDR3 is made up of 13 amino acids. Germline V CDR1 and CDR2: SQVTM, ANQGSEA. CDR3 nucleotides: TGCAGCGTAAACCAGGGGTTGAACACTGAAGCTTTCTTT. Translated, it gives CSVNQGLNTEAFF.

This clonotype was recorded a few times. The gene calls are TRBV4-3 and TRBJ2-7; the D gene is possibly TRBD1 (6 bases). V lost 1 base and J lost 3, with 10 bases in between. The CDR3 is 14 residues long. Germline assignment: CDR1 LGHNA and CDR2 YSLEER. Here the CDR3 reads CASSQGPTGYEQYF. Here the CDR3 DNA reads TGCGCCAGCAGCCAAGGCCCGACAGGCTACGAGCAGTACTTC.

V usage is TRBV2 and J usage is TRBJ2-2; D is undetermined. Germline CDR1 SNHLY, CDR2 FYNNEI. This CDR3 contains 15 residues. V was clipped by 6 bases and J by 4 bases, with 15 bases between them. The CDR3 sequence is CASRGGRPGTGELFF. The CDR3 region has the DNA TGTGCCAGCAGAGGCGGCCGGCCGGGCACCGGGGAGCTGTTTTTT.

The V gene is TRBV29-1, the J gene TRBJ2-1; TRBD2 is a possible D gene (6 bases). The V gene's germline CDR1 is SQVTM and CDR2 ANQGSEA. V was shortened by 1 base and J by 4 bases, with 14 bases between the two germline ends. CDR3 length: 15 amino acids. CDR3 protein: CSVEGLGRGYNEQFF. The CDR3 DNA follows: TGCAGCGTTGAAGGCCTTGGCCGGGGGTACAATGAGCAGTTCTTC.

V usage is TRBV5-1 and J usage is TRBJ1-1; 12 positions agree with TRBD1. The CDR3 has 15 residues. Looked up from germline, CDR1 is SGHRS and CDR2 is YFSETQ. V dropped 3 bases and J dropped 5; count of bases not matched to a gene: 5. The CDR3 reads CASSWGQGAWTEAFF. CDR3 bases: TGCGCCAGCAGCTGGGGACAGGGGGCCTGGACTGAAGCTTTCTTT.

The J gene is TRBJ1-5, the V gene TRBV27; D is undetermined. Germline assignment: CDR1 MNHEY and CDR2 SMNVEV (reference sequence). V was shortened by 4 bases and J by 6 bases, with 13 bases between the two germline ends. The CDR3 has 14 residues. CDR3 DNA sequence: TGTGCCAGCAGTTGGCAAATCGGAGGTCAGCCCCAGCATTTT. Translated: CASSWQIGGQPQHF.

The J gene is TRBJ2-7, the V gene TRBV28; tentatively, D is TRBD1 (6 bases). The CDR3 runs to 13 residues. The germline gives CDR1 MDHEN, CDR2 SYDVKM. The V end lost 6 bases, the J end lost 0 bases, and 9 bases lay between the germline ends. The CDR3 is CASRQGSSYEQYF. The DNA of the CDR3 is TGTGCCAGCAGGCAGGGGTCCTCCTACGAGCAGTACTTC.

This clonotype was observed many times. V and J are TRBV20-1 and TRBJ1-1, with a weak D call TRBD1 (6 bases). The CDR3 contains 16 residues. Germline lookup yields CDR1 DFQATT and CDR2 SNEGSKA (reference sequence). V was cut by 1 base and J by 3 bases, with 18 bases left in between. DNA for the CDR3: TGCAGTGCTAGAGCGCGGAGACAGGTTGGATACACTGAAGCTTTCTTT. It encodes CSARARRQVGYTEAFF.

CDR3 sequence: CSGTGRGSEAFF. CDR3 coding DNA: TGCAGCGGGACAGGGAGGGGTTCTGAAGCTTTCTTT. This sequence joins TRBV29-1 and TRBJ1-1; 8 bases line up with TRBD1. With V trimmed by 7 bases and J by 6 bases, 7 bases remained unmatched. CDR1 is SQVTM and CDR2 is ANQGSEA in the germline V gene. CDR3 length: 12 amino acids.

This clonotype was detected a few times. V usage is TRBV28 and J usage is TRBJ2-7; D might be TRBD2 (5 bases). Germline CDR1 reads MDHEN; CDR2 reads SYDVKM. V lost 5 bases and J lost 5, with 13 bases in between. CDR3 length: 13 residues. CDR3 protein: CASSRGPTNEQYF. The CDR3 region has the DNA TGTGCCAGCAGTCGCGGGCCCACGAACGAGCAGTACTTC. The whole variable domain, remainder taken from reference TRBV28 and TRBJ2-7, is DVKVTQSSRYLVKRTGEKVFLECVQDMDHENMFWYRQDPGLGLRLIYFSYDVKMKEKGDIPEGYSVSREKKERFSLILESASTNQTSMYLCASSRGPTNEQYFGPGTRLTVT.

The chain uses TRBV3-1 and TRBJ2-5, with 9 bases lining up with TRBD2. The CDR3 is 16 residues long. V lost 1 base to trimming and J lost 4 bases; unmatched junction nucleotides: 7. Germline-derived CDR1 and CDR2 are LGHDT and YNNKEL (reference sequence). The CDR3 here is CASSQASAGGRETQYF. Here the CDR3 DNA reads TGTGCCAGCAGCCAAGCATCAGCGGGAGGCCGAGAGACCCAGTACTTC.

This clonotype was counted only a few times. The CDR3 DNA follows: TGCAGTGCCAGGACAGGGGCGGGCCCTGAAGCTTTCTTT. This codes for CSARTGAGPEAFF. V and J are TRBV20-1 and TRBJ1-1, with 9 bases identical to TRBD1. The CDR3 runs to 13 residues. Germline CDR1 and CDR2: DFQATT and SNEGSKA (reference sequence). V lost 6 bases and J lost 6; bases outside the gene matches: 8.

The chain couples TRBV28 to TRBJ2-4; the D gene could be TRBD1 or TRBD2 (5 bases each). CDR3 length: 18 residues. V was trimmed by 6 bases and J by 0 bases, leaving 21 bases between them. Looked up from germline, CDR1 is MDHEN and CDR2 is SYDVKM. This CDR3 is CASSLVPSGTLAKNIQYF. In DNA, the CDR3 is TGTGCCAGCAGCTTGGTGCCGTCAGGGACCCTAGCCAAAAACATTCAGTACTTC.